This T cell receptor beta chain was found in a study of brain T cells in children with intractable seizures. The study, taken as a whole, reports: Clones missing pre-surgery may reflect undersampling of that blood sample.

As for time point: blood from clinic visit 5 months post-surgery; TSC patient then seizure free. Only cases whose brain tissue showed the highest T cell transcript signatures were sequenced. TCRdb's table, derived via immunoSEQ multiplex PCR, lists solely in-frame clones and lacks some. The sample gives 340,000 or so clones, over 90% of which show up once; 4.5% to 7% is in the top ten. Notes on this clone: The antigen is not known.

Sequenced here: peripheral blood, sampled roughly 5 months after surgery. This TCR was sampled from a boy less than two years old with tuberous sclerosis and intractable seizures.

In DNA form, the CDR3 reads TGTGCCAGTAGTCCGGAGTTCGGGGTCAATCAGCCCCAGCATTTT. Its translation: CASSPEFGVNQPQHF. The chain combines TRBV19 with TRBJ1-5; D not certain. Per the germline V gene, CDR1 is LNHDA and CDR2 is SQIVND (reference sequence). The CDR3 runs to 15 residues. The V gene lost 5 bases and the J gene lost 3 bases, with 14 bases spanning the gap.